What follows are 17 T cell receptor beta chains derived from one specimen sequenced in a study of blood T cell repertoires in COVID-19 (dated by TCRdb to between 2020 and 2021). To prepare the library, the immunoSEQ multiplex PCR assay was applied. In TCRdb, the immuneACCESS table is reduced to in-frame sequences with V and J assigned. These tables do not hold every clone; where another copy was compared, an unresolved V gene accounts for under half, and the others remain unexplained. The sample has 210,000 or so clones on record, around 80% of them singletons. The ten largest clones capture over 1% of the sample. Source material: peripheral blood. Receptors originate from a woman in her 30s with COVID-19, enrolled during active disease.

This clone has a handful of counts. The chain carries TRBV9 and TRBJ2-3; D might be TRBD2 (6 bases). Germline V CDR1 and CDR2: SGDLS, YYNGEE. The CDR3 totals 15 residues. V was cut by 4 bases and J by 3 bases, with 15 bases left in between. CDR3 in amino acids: CASSTAGLLTDTQYF. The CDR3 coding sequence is TGTGCCAGCAGCACGGCGGGGCTCCTGACAGATACGCAGTATTTT.

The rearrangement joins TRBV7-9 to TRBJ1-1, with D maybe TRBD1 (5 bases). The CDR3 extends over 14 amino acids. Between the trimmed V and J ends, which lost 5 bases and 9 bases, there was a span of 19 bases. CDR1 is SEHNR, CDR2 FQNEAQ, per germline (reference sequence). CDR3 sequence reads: CASSPLTEKGKAFF. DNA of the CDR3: TGTGCCAGCAGCCCATTGACAGAAAAAGGGAAAGCTTTCTTT.

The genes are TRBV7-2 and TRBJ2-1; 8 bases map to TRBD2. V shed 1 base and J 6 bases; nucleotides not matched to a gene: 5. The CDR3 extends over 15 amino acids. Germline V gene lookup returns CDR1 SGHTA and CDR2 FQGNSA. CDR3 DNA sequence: TGTGCCAGCAGCTTAGGGACTAGCTCCCTCAATGAGCAGTTCTTC. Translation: CASSLGTSSLNEQFF.

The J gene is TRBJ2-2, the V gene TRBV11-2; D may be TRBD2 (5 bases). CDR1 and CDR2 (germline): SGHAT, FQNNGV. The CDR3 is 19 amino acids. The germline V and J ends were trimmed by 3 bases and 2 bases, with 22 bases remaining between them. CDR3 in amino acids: CASSFGQWGATHNTGELFF. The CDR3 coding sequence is TGTGCCAGCAGCTTCGGCCAATGGGGAGCGACCCATAACACCGGGGAGCTGTTTTTT.

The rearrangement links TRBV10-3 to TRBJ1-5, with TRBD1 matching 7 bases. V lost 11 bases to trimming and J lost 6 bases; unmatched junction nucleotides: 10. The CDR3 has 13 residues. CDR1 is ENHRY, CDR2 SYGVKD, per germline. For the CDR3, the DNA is TGTGCCTCCCAAGACAGGGAAGGTCAGCCCCAGCATTTT. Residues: CASQDREGQPQHF.

The CDR3 DNA sequence: TGTGCCAGCAGCCAGGCTGGCGGTGGGGCCGAGCAGTACTTC. Amino acid sequence: CASSQAGGGAEQYF. The chain carries TRBV3-1 (or the pseudogene TRBV3-2) and TRBJ2-7; the D gene is possibly TRBD1 (5 bases). The V and J ends lost 3 bases and 6 bases respectively, with 15 bases between them. CDR3 length: 14 amino acids. The V gene's germline CDR1 is LGHDT and CDR2 YNNKEL (reference sequence).

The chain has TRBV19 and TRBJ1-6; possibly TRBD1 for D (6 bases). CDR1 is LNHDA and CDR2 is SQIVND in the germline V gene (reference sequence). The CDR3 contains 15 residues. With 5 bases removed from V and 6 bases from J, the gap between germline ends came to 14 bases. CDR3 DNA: TGTGCCAGTAGTGAAACAGGGTCCCGTAATTCACCCCTCCACTTT. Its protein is CASSETGSRNSPLHF.

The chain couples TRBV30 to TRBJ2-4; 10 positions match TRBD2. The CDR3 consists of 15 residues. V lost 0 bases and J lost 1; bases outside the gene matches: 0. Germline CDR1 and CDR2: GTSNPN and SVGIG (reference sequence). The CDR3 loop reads CAWSVLAGAKNIQYF. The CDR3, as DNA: TGTGCCTGGAGTGTACTAGCGGGGGCCAAAAACATTCAGTACTTC. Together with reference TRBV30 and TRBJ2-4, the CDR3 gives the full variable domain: SQTIHQWPATLVQPVGSPLSLECTVEGTSNPNLYWYRQAAGRGLQLLFYSVGIGQISSEVPQNLSASRPQDRQFILSSKKLLLSDSGFYLCAWSVLAGAKNIQYFGAGTRLSVL.

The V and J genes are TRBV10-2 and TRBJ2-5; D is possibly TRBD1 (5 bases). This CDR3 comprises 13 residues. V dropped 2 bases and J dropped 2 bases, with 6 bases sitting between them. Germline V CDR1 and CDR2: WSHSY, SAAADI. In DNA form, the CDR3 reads TGCGCCAGCAGTGAGGGGGCACAAGAGACCCAGTACTTC. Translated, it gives CASSEGAQETQYF.

The chain's CDR3 is CASSIGQGDYEQYF. CDR3 nucleotides: TGTGCCAGCAGCATCGGACAGGGGGATTACGAGCAGTACTTC. The chain links TRBV5-4 to TRBJ2-7; 10 bases line up with TRBD1. The germline V gene encodes CDR1 SGHNT and CDR2 YYREEE (reference sequence). V dropped 4 bases and J dropped 4; count of bases not matched to a gene: 5. This CDR3 spans 14 amino acids.

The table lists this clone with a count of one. CDR3 region: CASSPTAAGLAGSEQFF. The CDR3 DNA reads as TGTGCCAGCAGCCCTACCGCCGCGGGACTAGCGGGAAGTGAGCAGTTCTTC. The chain uses TRBV7-7 and TRBJ2-1, with 13 bases matching TRBD2. J gave up 9 bases and V 5 bases, and 13 bases lay outside the gene matches. This CDR3 has 17 residues. In germline, CDR1 is SSHAT, CDR2 FNYEAQ (reference sequence).

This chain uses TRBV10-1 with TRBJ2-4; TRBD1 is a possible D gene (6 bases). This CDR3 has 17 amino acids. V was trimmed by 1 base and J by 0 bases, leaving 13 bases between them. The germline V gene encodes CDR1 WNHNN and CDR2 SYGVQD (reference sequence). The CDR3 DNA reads TGCGCCAGCAGTGAGTGCCTTGACAGGCTAGCCAAAAACATTCAGTACTTC. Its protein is CASSECLDRLAKNIQYF.

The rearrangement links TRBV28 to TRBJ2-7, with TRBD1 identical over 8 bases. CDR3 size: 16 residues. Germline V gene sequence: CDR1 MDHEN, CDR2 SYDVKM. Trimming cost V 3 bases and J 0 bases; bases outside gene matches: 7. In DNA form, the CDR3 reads TGTGCCAGCAGTTTCAACACAGGGGGTCCCTCCTACGAGCAGTACTTC. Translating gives CASSFNTGGPSYEQYF.

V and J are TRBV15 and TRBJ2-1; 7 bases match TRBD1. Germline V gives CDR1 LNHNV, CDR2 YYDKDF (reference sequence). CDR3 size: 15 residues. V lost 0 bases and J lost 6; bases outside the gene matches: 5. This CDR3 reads CATSRDGDRGNEQFF. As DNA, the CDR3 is TGTGCCACCAGCAGAGATGGGGACAGAGGCAATGAGCAGTTCTTC.

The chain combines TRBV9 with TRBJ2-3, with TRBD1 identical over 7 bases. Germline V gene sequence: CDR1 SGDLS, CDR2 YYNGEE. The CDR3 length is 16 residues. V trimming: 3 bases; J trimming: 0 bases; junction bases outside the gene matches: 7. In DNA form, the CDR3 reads TGTGCCAGCAGCGCCCGAGGACAGGTTAGCACAGATACGCAGTATTTT. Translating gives CASSARGQVSTDTQYF. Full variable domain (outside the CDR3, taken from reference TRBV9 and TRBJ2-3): DSGVTQTPKHLITATGQRVTLRCSPRSGDLSVYWYQQSLDQGLQFLIQYYNGEERAKGNILERFSAQQFPDLHSELNLSSLELGDSALYFCASSARGQVSTDTQYFGPGTRLTVL.

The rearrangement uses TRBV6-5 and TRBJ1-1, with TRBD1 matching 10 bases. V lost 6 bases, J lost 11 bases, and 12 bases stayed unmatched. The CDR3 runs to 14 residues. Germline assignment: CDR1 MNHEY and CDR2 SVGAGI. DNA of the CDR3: TGTGCCAGCAGGAGGGACAGGGGAGGAATTACGGCTTTCTTT. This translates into CASRRDRGGITAFF.

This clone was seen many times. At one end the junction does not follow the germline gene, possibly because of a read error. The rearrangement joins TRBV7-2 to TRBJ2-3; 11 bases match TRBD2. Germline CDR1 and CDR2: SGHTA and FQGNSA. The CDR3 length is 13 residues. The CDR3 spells CASSLAGGDTQYF. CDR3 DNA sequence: TGTGCCAGCAGCCTAGCGGGGGGAGATACGCAGTATTTT.